Sequencing of this T cell receptor beta chain was carried out in a study of PD-L1 blockade in urothelial cancer (dated by TCRdb to about 2017). Describing the broader study: Therapy was started around 2014 for all patients, and atezolizumab 1,200 mg was administered intravenously every 3 weeks. An ECOG performance status of 0 or 1 was recorded for the patients, and 0 to 3 prior chemotherapy regimens had been received by the patients. Whole exome sequencing and RNA sequencing of pretreatment tumors were performed alongside TCR sequencing in the same patients. Blood samples were analyzed at 3 weeks after treatment start (second dose) and at 6 weeks after treatment start. Eight to ten patients achieved durable clinical benefit and approximately 20 did not. A median of 141,255 T cells and 65,000 to 90,000 unique TCRs was obtained from blood samples, and a median clonality of approximately 0.08 was observed. The study, an exploratory multi-omic analysis, examined somatic, immune and clinical correlates of response to PD-L1 blockade with atezolizumab in urothelial cancer. Pretreatment tumor samples, along with matched peripheral blood serially collected before and after atezolizumab treatment, were subjected to TCR sequencing. Durable clinical benefit was defined as a progression-free survival longer than 6 months, and TCR features were additionally tested against progression-free survival and overall survival. Pretreatment blood TCR-seq was available for fewer than 30 patients, at least one posttreatment blood collection was obtained for around 24 patients, and tumor TCR-seq was available for around 24 patients. Twenty-five of 29 patients were identified as males with urothelial cancer of bladder origin, and a prior smoking history was reported by 18 of 29 patients.

The CDR3 starts with the cysteine, ends with the phenylalanine, and has 16 residues. The kept DNA is CDR3 alone, 48 bases in frame from the first base. CDR1 and CDR2, per the germline V gene, are LGHNA and YNFKEQ. Trimming removed 4 bases from V and 1 base from J; the gene matches leave 3 bases unexplained. The cohort included 25 to 35 patients with locally advanced or metastatic urothelial carcinoma who were treated at Memorial Sloan Kettering on a trial protocol. Peripheral blood mononuclear cells were collected pretreatment and during treatment, with between 1 and 8 total time points per patient. The Qiagen DNeasy Blood extraction kit was used to purify genomic DNA from total PBMCs and tumor samples. PBMCs were collected pretreatment and during treatment, and were isolated and stored as previously described. Notes on this clone: The specificity of this receptor is unknown. There are no base qualities to consult, and no much larger clone falls within one base.

Synthetic TCR analog templates were spiked into each PCR so that absolute template abundance could be estimated from read counts. The immunoSEQ assay used bias-controlled V and J gene primers to amplify TCRbeta CDR3 regions from genomic DNA. Rearranged TCRbeta segments were sequenced at approximately 20X coverage. As for the original processing: Clustering was used to correct sequencing errors, and CDR3s were annotated against IMGT so that V, D and J genes could be assigned. Out-of-frame and stop-codon sequences were excluded, and only productive TCRbeta rearrangements were used in downstream analyses. Clonality was calculated as one minus the Shannon entropy normalized by the log of the number of unique productive sequences. Fisher's exact test with Benjamini-Hochberg correction, at a threshold of adjusted p below 0.01, was used to find clones that differed between time points or between blood and tumor. TCRdb retrieved this table from immuneACCESS and kept in-frame rearrangements only. Not all clones are present; in checked studies, unresolved V genes account for under half, and no reason is known for the remainder. D and trimming come from the DNA, and the V and J calls and clone size come from that table. Here the sample has more than 65,000 clones; about 90% occur a single time. The leading ten clones occupy roughly 6.1% of the sample.

Beyond this particular receptor, the publication reports: Because of the small sample size (n ≈ 31) and the many exploratory analyses performed, the results are intended to be regarded as hypothesis-generating. At 3 weeks after the start of treatment, tumor-associated TCR clones in peripheral blood had expanded more in patients with durable benefit (n of about 20, p = 0.022). Improved progression-free and overall survival was associated with having pretreatment peripheral blood TCR clonality below the median.

The rearranged segments are TRBV4-2 and TRBJ2-2; TRBD2 matches 10 bases in the middle. Here the sequenced sample was PBMCs, taken around atezolizumab (anti-PD-L1) treatment. The receptor was derived from a woman aged 70 to 79 with urothelial cancer. At the DNA level, the sequence is TGTGCCAGCAGCCTAACTAGCGGGGAGAACACCGGGGAGCTGTTTTTT. Translated, this is CASSLTSGENTGELFF.